The 10 T cell receptor beta chains given below trace back to one sample, sequenced in a study of T-cell memory formation after mild COVID-19. TCRdb itself ran the 5' RACE reads through MiXCR, one entry per CDR3 protein. This table has about 140,000 distinct CDR3 sequences, roughly 24% appearing once. Sequenced sample: PBMCs or a T cell subset sorted from them (not recorded which). These receptors originate from an adult woman who had mild COVID-19 (a few samples of this study predate the infection). Cell type and time point are not known.

The gene calls are TRBV21-1 and TRBJ2-5. TRBV21-1 constitutes a pseudogene. CDR3 size: 15 residues. The CDR3 loop is CASSKVDGVQETQYF. The CDR3 bases are TGTGCCAGCAGCAAAGTAGACGGAGTCCAAGAGACCCAGTACTTC.

The rearrangement uses TRBV5-1 and TRBJ2-7; 12 nucleotides line up with TRBD1. The germline V gene encodes CDR1 SGHRS and CDR2 YFSETQ. V shed 4 bases, J shed 4 bases, and the junction held 6 bases outside the gene matches. CDR3 length equals 15 residues. The CDR3 DNA is TGCGCCAGCAGCCCTGGGACAGGGGGCTGGTACGAGCAGTACTTC. Translated, it gives CASSPGTGGWYEQYF. Full variable domain (outside the CDR3, taken from reference TRBV5-1 and TRBJ2-7): KAGVTQTPRYLIKTRGQQVTLSCSPISGHRSVSWYQQTPGQGLQFLFEYFSETQRNKGNFPGRFSGRQFSNSRSEMNVSTLELGDSALYLCASSPGTGGWYEQYFGPGTRLTVT.

The chain combines TRBV9 with TRBJ2-7; 10 bases fit TRBD2. CDR3 size: 15 residues. The V gene end was trimmed by 0 bases and the J gene end by 3 bases; junction bases not matched to a gene: 3. Germline CDR1 and CDR2: SGDLS and YYNGEE. CDR3: CASSVGASGSYEQYF. The CDR3 DNA reads TGTGCCAGCAGCGTAGGAGCTAGCGGGAGCTACGAGCAGTACTTC. The entire variable domain, with the rest obtained from reference TRBV9 and TRBJ2-7, is as follows: DSGVTQTPKHLITATGQRVTLRCSPRSGDLSVYWYQQSLDQGLQFLIQYYNGEERAKGNILERFSAQQFPDLHSELNLSSLELGDSALYFCASSVGASGSYEQYFGPGTRLTVT.

This clonotype was detected many times. This chain joins TRBV2 and TRBJ2-3, with no clear D. Trimming removed 8 bases at V and 0 bases at J, with 12 bases between. The CDR3 is made up of 14 amino acids. Germline CDR1 reads SNHLY; CDR2 reads FYNNEI. The CDR3 bases are TGTGCCAGCCTAATGGACGGTAGCACAGATACGCAGTATTTT. It codes for CASLMDGSTDTQYF.

In the case of this clonotype: Compared with germline, one end of the junction differs, possibly owing to a read error. The V gene is TRBV7-7, the J gene TRBJ2-3; TRBD1 might be the D (6 bases). Germline CDR1 reads SSHAT; CDR2 reads FNYEAQ (reference sequence). The CDR3 runs 12 residues. Here the CDR3 DNA reads TGTGCTAGCAGTAACAGGGCCGATACGCAGTATTTT. Residues: CASSNRADTQYF.

There are a few counts of this clonotype. The V gene is TRBV20-1, the J gene TRBJ2-1; TRBD2 is a possible D gene (6 bases). The CDR3 length is 14 residues. Germline V gives CDR1 DFQATT, CDR2 SNEGSKA (reference sequence). Deletions cut 0 bases from V and 12 bases from J, with 18 bases between. In nucleotides, the CDR3 is TGCAGTGCTAGAGATCGGAACGCACTGGGGGGGCAGTTCTTC. The encoded protein is CSARDRNALGGQFF.

Only a few counts were recorded for this clonotype. CDR3 in DNA: TGTGCCAGCAGCTTTGGGACTACCTACAATGAGCAGTTCTTC. Its translation: CASSFGTTYNEQFF. The chain employs TRBV7-8 and TRBJ2-1, with TRBD2 matching 7 bases. The junction had 1 base not matched to a gene; V was cut back by 3 bases and J by 2 bases. Germline CDR1 SGHVS, CDR2 FQNEAQ. The CDR3 contains 14 residues.

The chain couples TRBV12-3 or TRBV12-4 to TRBJ2-5; 9 bases match TRBD1. The CDR3 length is 15 residues. After removal of 6 bases from V and 4 bases from J, the junction contained 9 bases not matched to a gene. CDR3: CASSRGQGVAETQYF. Written as DNA, the CDR3 is TGTGCCAGCAGCCGGGGACAGGGTGTTGCAGAGACCCAGTACTTC.

This clonotype was seen a handful of times. The rearrangement links TRBV7-9 to TRBJ2-7; 15 bases match TRBD2. V shed 5 bases and J 2 bases; nucleotides not matched to a gene: 16. Germline lookup yields CDR1 SEHNR and CDR2 FQNEAQ (reference sequence). The CDR3 length is 20 residues. CDR3 amino acids: CASSAGTAGTSGRRPYEQYF. DNA of the CDR3: TGTGCCAGCAGCGCGGGGACGGCCGGGACTAGCGGGAGGAGACCCTACGAGCAGTACTTC.

This clonotype has more than one count but fewer than ten. This chain connects TRBV5-6 to TRBJ2-2; D gene unclear. This CDR3 has 16 residues. The germline V gene has CDR1 SGHDT and CDR2 YYEEEE. The germline V and J ends were trimmed by 6 bases and 4 bases, with 19 bases remaining between them. The CDR3 loop is CASNTEPRASTGELFF. The CDR3 region has the DNA TGTGCCAGCAACACAGAACCCCGGGCCAGCACCGGGGAGCTGTTTTTT.